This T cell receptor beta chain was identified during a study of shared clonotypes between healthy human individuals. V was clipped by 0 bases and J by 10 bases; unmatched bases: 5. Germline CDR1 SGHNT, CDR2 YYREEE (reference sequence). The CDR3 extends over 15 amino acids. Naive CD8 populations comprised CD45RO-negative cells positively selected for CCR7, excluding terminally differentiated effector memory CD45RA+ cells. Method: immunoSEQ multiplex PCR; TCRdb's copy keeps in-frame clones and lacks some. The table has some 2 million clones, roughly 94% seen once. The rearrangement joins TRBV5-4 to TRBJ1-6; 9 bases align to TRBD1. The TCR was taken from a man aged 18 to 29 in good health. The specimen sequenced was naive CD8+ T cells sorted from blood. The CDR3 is CASSLAGQGSSPLHF. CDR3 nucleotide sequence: TGTGCCAGCAGCTTGGCCGGACAGGGGTCATCACCCCTCCACTTT.